Each of the 17 T cell receptor beta chains below was sequenced from the same sample in a study of shared clonotypes between healthy human individuals. Assay: immunoSEQ multiplex PCR; the TCRdb copy retains only in-frame clones and omits some. The sample has millions of clones; roughly 94% are singletons. Sequenced material: naive CD4+ T cells sorted from blood. Subset of the sample: CD45RA+ positively selected. The receptor source for this set is a man between 18 and 29 years old in good health.

The V gene is TRBV28, the J gene TRBJ2-1; TRBD2 matches 8 bases. Germline trimming cut 7 bases from V and 6 bases from J; bases unmatched to any gene: 8. Germline CDR1 MDHEN, CDR2 SYDVKM. CDR3 length: 14 residues. The CDR3 sequence: CASTSSGGPNEQFF. Written as DNA, the CDR3 is TGTGCCAGCACCTCCAGCGGGGGACCCAATGAGCAGTTCTTC.

The gene calls are TRBV7-9 and TRBJ2-7; 8 nucleotides align to TRBD2. CDR3 length: 17 amino acids. Germline CDR1 is SEHNR and CDR2 is FQNEAQ (reference sequence). The V gene end was trimmed by 5 bases and the J gene end by 1 base; junction bases not matched to a gene: 13. The CDR3 is CASSARAKRGISYEQYF. The CDR3 DNA reads as TGTGCCAGCAGCGCGAGGGCCAAGCGGGGGATTTCCTACGAGCAGTACTTC.

This clone was seen more than once but under ten times. CDR3 sequence: CASSADAGPDSYEQYF. The CDR3 nucleotides read TGTGCCAGCAGCGCGGACGCTGGACCTGATTCCTACGAGCAGTACTTC. J is TRBJ2-7 and V is TRBV5-6; D gene uncertain. This CDR3 is built from 16 residues. Germline values: CDR1 SGHDT, CDR2 YYEEEE. Trimming cost V 4 bases and J 1 base, with 18 bases left between them.

This chain joins TRBV5-4 and TRBJ2-5; TRBD2 might be the D (5 bases). Per the germline V gene, CDR1 is SGHNT and CDR2 is YYREEE (reference sequence). V was cut by 2 bases and J by 2 bases, with 10 bases left in between. The CDR3 covers 14 residues. The CDR3: CASSLSGVQETQYF. As DNA, the CDR3 is TGTGCCAGCAGCTTAAGCGGTGTGCAAGAGACCCAGTACTTC.

V and J are TRBV10-3 and TRBJ2-7; TRBD1 matches at 8 bases. Per germline, CDR1 ENHRY and CDR2 SYGVKD. V dropped 9 bases and J dropped 6; count of bases not matched to a gene: 10. This CDR3 has 13 amino acids. The CDR3 spells CAIKPQGAGEQYF. CDR3 nucleotides: TGTGCCATAAAGCCCCAGGGGGCAGGCGAGCAGTACTTC.

The J gene is TRBJ2-1, the V gene TRBV9; D not certain. CDR3 length: 16 amino acids. From germline, CDR1 is SGDLS and CDR2 YYNGEE. Trimming cost V 0 bases and J 8 bases, with 18 bases left between them. The CDR3 is CASSVGSGLLRDEQFF. CDR3 bases: TGTGCCAGCAGCGTAGGGTCTGGCCTTCTCCGGGATGAGCAGTTCTTC.

Turning to this clone: Just one base apart from a much larger clone, this may be a read error. The same CDR3 can be traced to other DNA sequences in this sample. The genes are TRBV2 and TRBJ2-7; possible D gene TRBD1, 6 bases. Germline loops: CDR1 SNHLY, CDR2 FYNNEI. Trimming stripped 6 bases from V and 2 bases from J, with 8 bases between. The CDR3 length is 12 residues. This CDR3 reads CASSSGAYEQYF. The CDR3 DNA follows: TGTGCCAGCAGCTCAGGGGCCTACGAGCAGTACTTC. The full variable domain, rest sourced from reference TRBV2 and TRBJ2-7, is EPEVTQTPSHQVTQMGQEVILRCVPISNHLYFYWYRQILGQKVEFLVSFYNNEISEKSEIFDDQFSVERPDGSNFTLKIRSTKLEDSAMYFCASSSGAYEQYFGPGTRLTVT.

This chain uses TRBV10-2 with TRBJ2-7, with 8 positions matching TRBD2. CDR3 length: 14 amino acids. From germline, CDR1 is WSHSY and CDR2 SAAADI. J gave up 4 bases and V 6 bases, and 8 bases lay outside the gene matches. CDR3: CASRSSGSGYEQYF. DNA of the CDR3: TGCGCCAGCAGGTCGAGCGGGAGTGGTTACGAGCAGTACTTC.

The chain is built from TRBV10-2 and TRBJ1-5; no reliable D call. The germline V gene has CDR1 WSHSY and CDR2 SAAADI. The ends were cut back, 4 bases at V and 10 bases at J, with 14 bases in the middle. The CDR3 contains 13 residues. CDR3 DNA: TGCGCCAGCAGTGCCGGGGTTGAGAATCCCCAGCATTTT. Its translation is CASSAGVENPQHF.

The chain joins TRBV10-1 to TRBJ1-3; D remains unclear. Germline values: CDR1 WNHNN, CDR2 SYGVQD (reference sequence). V was cut by 10 bases and J by 0 bases, with 16 bases left in between. This CDR3 contains 15 residues. DNA for the CDR3: TGCGCCACTTCGTTAGAGCCGGGCTCTGGAAACACCATATATTTT. Translation: CATSLEPGSGNTIYF.

The gene calls are TRBV19 and TRBJ1-1, with unresolved D. This CDR3 has 14 amino acids. CDR1 LNHDA and CDR2 SQIVND come from the germline V gene (reference sequence). V dropped 3 bases and J dropped 1 base, with 9 bases sitting between them. CDR3 region: CASSMARTNTEAFF. The CDR3 nucleotides read TGTGCCAGTAGTATGGCTCGGACGAACACTGAAGCTTTCTTT.

With regard to this clone: One junction end does not reproduce the germline sequence, and a read error may be involved. The rearrangement links TRBV4-1 to TRBJ2-4; 9 nucleotides match TRBD2. The CDR3 covers 16 residues. Looked up from germline, CDR1 is MGHRA and CDR2 is YSYEKL. The CDR3 bases are TGCGCCAGCAGCCAGGTTCCGGGACTAGCTGATTTCGGACGACACTTC. It encodes CASSQVPGLADFGRHF.

There are a few counts of this clone. The rearrangement uses TRBV10-1 and TRBJ1-6, with D perhaps TRBD1 (5 bases). This CDR3 region has 15 residues. Trimming took off 4 bases at V and 0 bases at J, with 7 bases between the two ends. Per germline, CDR1 WNHNN and CDR2 SYGVQD (reference sequence). The CDR3, as DNA: TGCGCCAGCAGTGCAGGGAGCTCCTATAATTCACCCCTCCACTTT. It specifies CASSAGSSYNSPLHF.

The chain links TRBV28 to TRBJ1-1; D may be TRBD1 (6 bases). The V and J ends lost 4 bases and 1 base respectively, with 10 bases between them. Germline assignment: CDR1 MDHEN and CDR2 SYDVKM. The CDR3 consists of 14 residues. The CDR3 nucleotides are TGTGCCAGCAGTTCTGAGGGGGAGAACACTGAAGCTTTCTTT. This sequence encodes CASSSEGENTEAFF.

This sequence joins TRBV4-3 and TRBJ1-2; D call uncertain. This CDR3 is built from 14 residues. Germline lookup yields CDR1 LGHNA and CDR2 YSLEER. V was cut by 3 bases and J by 1 base, with 9 bases left in between. DNA of the CDR3: TGCGCCAGCAGCCACGAGGTGATTAACTATGGCTACACCTTC. Translating it yields CASSHEVINYGYTF.

The rearrangement joins TRBV6-6 to TRBJ2-1; 7 bases map to TRBD1. Germline CDR1 reads MNHNY; CDR2 reads SVGAGI (reference sequence). The V and J ends lost 1 base and 4 bases, in that order; junction bases with no gene match: 4. This CDR3 is 15 amino acids long. This chain's CDR3 is CASSYFRDSYNEQFF. DNA for the CDR3: TGTGCCAGCAGTTACTTCCGGGACAGTTACAATGAGCAGTTCTTC.

The gene calls are TRBV7-2 and TRBJ2-7, with TRBD1 matching 12 bases. The V segment lost 0 bases and the J segment 2 bases; nucleotides outside the gene matches: 8. The germline gives CDR1 SGHTA, CDR2 FQGNSA. The CDR3 is 18 amino acids. The CDR3 sequence: CASSLAFGTGGVTYEQYF. The CDR3 DNA is TGTGCCAGCAGCTTAGCGTTCGGGACAGGGGGCGTTACCTACGAGCAGTACTTC.